A selection of T cell receptor beta chains follows, all from one sample in a study of cytomegalovirus exposure and HLA in healthy donors. Clones were sequenced by immunoSEQ multiplex PCR, and TCRdb holds only the in-frame ones, with some missing. Here the sample spans around 120,000 clones, about 66% being singletons. Sequencing used PBMCs. These receptors were taken from a man aged 25 to 40 in good health and CMV-seropositive. CDR3s include the opening cysteine and the closing phenylalanine or tryptophan. The order of the fields is D gene, V gene, J gene, clone size, CDR3 DNA, CDR3 protein. A D gene is named only where the DNA matches it firmly. Some rows mark clone size as missing; the rest say once, few, many or name a class of expanded clone.

d_gene: -; v_gene: TRBV28; j_gene: TRBJ2-7; abundance: -; CDR3nt: TGTGCCAGCAGTTCCCGAGGGTTGGCCCTCTACGAGCAGTACTTC; CDR3aa: CASSSRGLALYEQYF
d_gene: TRBD2; v_gene: TRBV19; j_gene: TRBJ2-1; abundance: few; CDR3nt: TGTGCCAGTAGTACGCTAGCGGACCCATCTTATGGCAATGAGCAGTTCTTC; CDR3aa: CASSTLADPSYGNEQFF
d_gene: TRBD2; v_gene: TRBV19; j_gene: TRBJ2-7; abundance: once; CDR3nt: TGTGCCAGCAGTCGGTTAGCGGGAGAAGGCGAGCAGTACTTC; CDR3aa: CASSRLAGEGEQYF
d_gene: -; v_gene: TRBV7-9; j_gene: TRBJ2-1; abundance: -; CDR3nt: TGTTCCAGCAGCCTCAGCTACAATGAGCAGTTCTTC; CDR3aa: CSSSLSYNEQFF
d_gene: -; v_gene: TRBV6-6; j_gene: TRBJ2-3; abundance: -; CDR3nt: TGTGCCAGCAGACAGGCTGGCACAGATACGCAGTATTTT; CDR3aa: CASRQAGTDTQYF
d_gene: TRBD1; v_gene: TRBV9; j_gene: TRBJ1-2; abundance: -; CDR3nt: TGTGCCAGCAGCGCACGACAGGGTCTTGGCTACACCTTC; CDR3aa: CASSARQGLGYTF
d_gene: -; v_gene: TRBV25-1; j_gene: TRBJ2-1; abundance: -; CDR3nt: TGTGCCAGCAGTGGCTCACCCCCGGGACAAGTTTACAATGAGCAGTTCTTC; CDR3aa: CASSGSPPGQVYNEQFF
d_gene: -; v_gene: TRBV19; j_gene: TRBJ1-1; abundance: -; CDR3nt: TGTGCCAGTAGTATTCAGGGTAGGTACACTGAAGCTTTCTTT; CDR3aa: CASSIQGRYTEAFF
d_gene: TRBD2; v_gene: TRBV28; j_gene: TRBJ2-7; abundance: -; CDR3nt: TGTGCCAGCGCCATATTAGCGGGGTCCTACGAGCAGTACTTC; CDR3aa: CASAILAGSYEQYF
d_gene: TRBD2; v_gene: TRBV19; j_gene: TRBJ2-3; abundance: -; CDR3nt: TGTGCCAGTAAGCGGGAGGGCCCCGATACGCAGTATTTT; CDR3aa: CASKREGPDTQYF
d_gene: -; v_gene: TRBV6-1; j_gene: TRBJ1-4; abundance: few; CDR3nt: TGTGCCAGCAGCGACAGTCAGGGTTTTGAAAAACTGTTTTTT; CDR3aa: CASSDSQGFEKLFF
d_gene: -; v_gene: TRBV7-2; j_gene: TRBJ2-1; abundance: once; CDR3nt: TGTGCCAGCAGCTCCACGGGAGTCTCCTACAATGAGCAGTTCTTC; CDR3aa: CASSSTGVSYNEQFF
d_gene: -; v_gene: TRBV2; j_gene: TRBJ1-5; abundance: -; CDR3nt: TGTGCCAGCAAGGGTGGGGGGAGTGGCAATCAGCCCCAGCATTTT; CDR3aa: CASKGGGSGNQPQHF
d_gene: -; v_gene: TRBV28; j_gene: TRBJ2-3; abundance: -; CDR3nt: TGTGCCAGCAGTTTTGGGGGGAGTGGGGATACGCAGTATTTT; CDR3aa: CASSFGGSGDTQYF
d_gene: -; v_gene: TRBV5-1; j_gene: TRBJ2-7; abundance: -; CDR3nt: TGCGCCAGCAGCCCGGTGGGCGATGACTACGAGCAGTACTTC; CDR3aa: CASSPVGDDYEQYF
d_gene: -; v_gene: TRBV4-2; j_gene: TRBJ2-7; abundance: -; CDR3nt: TGTGCCAGCAGCCAAGTCGTGGTGTGGTCGGCCTACGAGCAGTACTTC; CDR3aa: CASSQVVVWSAYEQYF
d_gene: -; v_gene: TRBV2; j_gene: TRBJ1-2; abundance: -; CDR3nt: TGTGCCAGCAGTACTAGGTTAACAGGGAACTATGGCTACACCTTC; CDR3aa: CASSTRLTGNYGYTF
d_gene: TRBD1; v_gene: TRBV18; j_gene: TRBJ2-2; abundance: -; CDR3nt: TGTGCCAGCTCACCATTGACAGGGGGCGTCACCGGGGAGCTGTTTTTT; CDR3aa: CASSPLTGGVTGELFF
d_gene: -; v_gene: TRBV6-5; j_gene: TRBJ1-6; abundance: -; CDR3nt: TGTGCCAGCGGCCTGCTCAATTCACCCCTCCACTTT; CDR3aa: CASGLLNSPLHF
d_gene: TRBD1; v_gene: TRBV7-2; j_gene: TRBJ1-6; abundance: -; CDR3nt: TGTGCCAGCAGCTACAGGGGGTATAATTCACCCCTCCACTTT; CDR3aa: CASSYRGYNSPLHF
d_gene: -; v_gene: TRBV4-2; j_gene: TRBJ2-7; abundance: -; CDR3nt: TGTGCCAGCAGCCAAGAATTGAGGCTAGCGCCCGCCTACGAGCAGTACTTC; CDR3aa: CASSQELRLAPAYEQYF
d_gene: -; v_gene: TRBV25-1; j_gene: TRBJ2-7; abundance: -; CDR3nt: TGTGCCAGCAGTGATATTAACTATTACGAGCAGTACTTC; CDR3aa: CASSDINYYEQYF
d_gene: TRBD2; v_gene: TRBV4-1; j_gene: TRBJ2-7; abundance: once; CDR3nt: TGCGCCAGCAGCCGACCAGCGGGAGGTCGGCGCGAGCAGTACTTC; CDR3aa: CASSRPAGGRREQYF
d_gene: -; v_gene: TRBV7-9; j_gene: TRBJ2-7; abundance: -; CDR3nt: TGTTCCAGCAGCTATGACATGGCCTACGAGCAGTACTTC; CDR3aa: CSSSYDMAYEQYF
d_gene: -; v_gene: TRBV7-2; j_gene: TRBJ1-5; abundance: -; CDR3nt: TGTGCCAGCAGCTTCTCGGGTAGTGATCAGCCCCAGCATTTT; CDR3aa: CASSFSGSDQPQHF
d_gene: TRBD2; v_gene: TRBV5-1; j_gene: TRBJ2-2; abundance: -; CDR3nt: TGCGCCAGCAGCTACACAGCGGGACTCAACACCGGGGAGCTGTTTTTT; CDR3aa: CASSYTAGLNTGELFF
d_gene: -; v_gene: TRBV20-1; j_gene: TRBJ1-1; abundance: few; CDR3nt: TGCAGTGGGTTGGCAGGGTGGTGGGCTTTCTTT; CDR3aa: CSGLAGWWAFF
d_gene: TRBD1; v_gene: TRBV5-1; j_gene: TRBJ1-4; abundance: few; CDR3nt: TGCGCCAGCAGCTTAACGGTCAGGGGGGAAAAACTGTTTTTT; CDR3aa: CASSLTVRGEKLFF
d_gene: TRBD1; v_gene: TRBV10-3; j_gene: TRBJ1-1; abundance: -; CDR3nt: TGTGCCACCCGGGACAGGCCCCCGCATGAAGCTTTCTTT; CDR3aa: CATRDRPPHEAFF
d_gene: -; v_gene: TRBV4-2; j_gene: TRBJ2-1; abundance: -; CDR3nt: TGTGCCAGCAGCCCAAGGGGGGGACTTACTTTATCCTACAATGAGCAGTTCTTC; CDR3aa: CASSPRGGLTLSYNEQFF
d_gene: -; v_gene: TRBV7-9; j_gene: TRBJ2-5; abundance: -; CDR3nt: TGTGCCAGCAGCTTTAGCGGGGACAAGAGACAGGGGGCCCAGTACTTC; CDR3aa: CASSFSGDKRQGAQYF
d_gene: -; v_gene: TRBV30; j_gene: TRBJ1-5; abundance: -; CDR3nt: TGTGCCTGGGGACACCTCATGGGGCAGCCCCAGCATTTT; CDR3aa: CAWGHLMGQPQHF
d_gene: TRBD2; v_gene: TRBV6-5; j_gene: TRBJ2-2; abundance: once; CDR3nt: TGTGCCAGCAGTTACCTAGCGGGAGTATCTACCGGGGAGCTGTTTTTT; CDR3aa: CASSYLAGVSTGELFF
d_gene: TRBD1; v_gene: TRBV6-6; j_gene: TRBJ1-6; abundance: -; CDR3nt: TGTGCCAGCAGTCCCGGGACAGAATCACCCCTCCACTTT; CDR3aa: CASSPGTESPLHF
d_gene: -; v_gene: TRBV29-1; j_gene: TRBJ2-2; abundance: -; CDR3nt: TGCAGCGTTGAAGATCTGGGGCAGCCGAACACCGGGGAGCTGTTTTTT; CDR3aa: CSVEDLGQPNTGELFF
d_gene: -; v_gene: TRBV28; j_gene: TRBJ2-3; abundance: -; CDR3nt: TGTGCCAGCAGTTCTTCCTCGGGACAAAGAACAGATACGCAGTATTTT; CDR3aa: CASSSSSGQRTDTQYF
d_gene: TRBD2; v_gene: TRBV7-8; j_gene: TRBJ2-1; abundance: -; CDR3nt: TGTGCCAGCAGCTCCCCGGCGGGGGGCGAAGTCAATGAGCAGTTCTTC; CDR3aa: CASSSPAGGEVNEQFF
d_gene: -; v_gene: TRBV21-1; j_gene: TRBJ1-6; abundance: few; CDR3nt: TGTGCCAGCAGCAACTCCCCCCTCGGACAGGGGTCTTCACCCCTCCACTTT; CDR3aa: CASSNSPLGQGSSPLHF
d_gene: TRBD2; v_gene: TRBV10-1; j_gene: TRBJ2-3; abundance: few; CDR3nt: TGCGCCAGCAGTGAGGATACTAGCGGGAGGGCCGGGGGTTTGTCAGATACGCAGTATTTT; CDR3aa: CASSEDTSGRAGGLSDTQYF
d_gene: -; v_gene: TRBV20-1; j_gene: TRBJ2-5; abundance: -; CDR3nt: TGCAGTGTCCGGGGTTTGGATCATCAGTACTTC; CDR3aa: CSVRGLDHQYF
d_gene: TRBD1; v_gene: TRBV6-1; j_gene: TRBJ2-3; abundance: once; CDR3nt: TGTGCCAGCAGACCAGGACAGGGCGCAGATACGCAGTATTTT; CDR3aa: CASRPGQGADTQYF
d_gene: -; v_gene: TRBV5-1; j_gene: TRBJ1-3; abundance: -; CDR3nt: TGCGCCAGCAGTGAACCAGGGGCTGGAAACACCATATATTTT; CDR3aa: CASSEPGAGNTIYF
d_gene: -; v_gene: TRBV30; j_gene: TRBJ1-4; abundance: -; CDR3nt: TGTGCCTGGAGTGTACAAGGGGCTGGCGAAAAACTGTTTTTT; CDR3aa: CAWSVQGAGEKLFF
d_gene: -; v_gene: TRBV6-5; j_gene: TRBJ2-1; abundance: -; CDR3nt: TGTGCCAGCAGAACCGGACAGGAGCAGTTCTTC; CDR3aa: CASRTGQEQFF
d_gene: -; v_gene: TRBV4-1; j_gene: TRBJ2-1; abundance: few; CDR3nt: TGCGCCAGCAGTCCGTCACTAGCAAGCTCCTACAATGAGCAGTTCTTC; CDR3aa: CASSPSLASSYNEQFF
d_gene: TRBD1; v_gene: TRBV23-1; j_gene: TRBJ2-7; abundance: few; CDR3nt: TGCGCCAGCAGGGATGAACAGGGGAAGGAGCAGTACTTC; CDR3aa: CASRDEQGKEQYF
d_gene: -; v_gene: TRBV7-2; j_gene: TRBJ2-5; abundance: -; CDR3nt: TGTGCCAGCAGCTTAGATAGACATTACCAAGAGACCCAGTACTTC; CDR3aa: CASSLDRHYQETQYF
d_gene: -; v_gene: TRBV28; j_gene: TRBJ1-2; abundance: -; CDR3nt: TGTGCCAGCACCCTGCCTGGAGACAGCAACTATGGCTACACCTTC; CDR3aa: CASTLPGDSNYGYTF
d_gene: -; v_gene: TRBV15; j_gene: TRBJ1-1; abundance: -; CDR3nt: TGTGCCACCAGCAGGGGGACAAGGACTGAAGCTTTCTTT; CDR3aa: CATSRGTRTEAFF
d_gene: -; v_gene: TRBV30; j_gene: TRBJ1-6; abundance: -; CDR3nt: TGTGCCTGGGACAGGACCTCCTATAATTCACCCCTCCACTTT; CDR3aa: CAWDRTSYNSPLHF
d_gene: -; v_gene: TRBV19; j_gene: TRBJ2-7; abundance: -; CDR3nt: TGTGCCAGTAGTGGCAGCTCTTACAGGGACGAGCAGTACTTC; CDR3aa: CASSGSSYRDEQYF
d_gene: -; v_gene: TRBV27; j_gene: TRBJ1-5; abundance: -; CDR3nt: TGTGCCAGCAGTCCAATGCCCGGGGGTAGCAATCAGCCCCAGCATTTT; CDR3aa: CASSPMPGGSNQPQHF
d_gene: TRBD2; v_gene: TRBV27; j_gene: TRBJ2-7; abundance: -; CDR3nt: TGTGCCAGCAGTCCTCCGTGGACTAGCGGGAGCATCGCCTACGAGCAGTACTTC; CDR3aa: CASSPPWTSGSIAYEQYF
d_gene: -; v_gene: TRBV5-1; j_gene: TRBJ2-5; abundance: -; CDR3nt: TGCGCCAGCAGCAAGGACAGAGAACAGCAGTACTTC; CDR3aa: CASSKDREQQYF
d_gene: TRBD1; v_gene: TRBV14; j_gene: TRBJ2-5; abundance: -; CDR3nt: TGTGCCAGCAGCCGCGGACAGGGGAGGGGTGTGCTGTACTTC; CDR3aa: CASSRGQGRGVLYF
d_gene: -; v_gene: TRBV9; j_gene: TRBJ2-7; abundance: once; CDR3nt: TGTGCCAGCAGCGTAGGCGACACAGCGGGCTCCTACGAGCAGTACTTC; CDR3aa: CASSVGDTAGSYEQYF
d_gene: -; v_gene: TRBV9; j_gene: TRBJ2-7; abundance: -; CDR3nt: TGTGCCAGCAGCGTAGGGGTAGGAGGCACCTCCTACGAGCAGTACTTC; CDR3aa: CASSVGVGGTSYEQYF